These 28 T cell receptor beta chains came from one sample sequenced in a study of identical twins. MiXCR, run by TCRdb on the 5' RACE reads, gives a single entry per CDR3 protein. The profile shows over 200,000 distinct CDR3 sequences, approximately 9% of them singletons. Sequenced sample: memory (CD45RO+) T cells sorted from blood. The receptor source for this set is a woman younger than 30 in good health.

This clonotype was found a few times. The chain has TRBV6-1 and TRBJ2-2; TRBD2 agrees at 13 bases. V was pared by 7 bases and J by 0 bases, with 5 bases of the junction left unmatched. Germline CDR1 and CDR2: MNHNS and SASEGT. The CDR3 sequence is 17 residues long. The CDR3 DNA follows: TGTGCCAGCACGCGACTAGCGGGGGGCTCGAACACCGGGGAGCTGTTTTTT. It yields the protein CASTRLAGGSNTGELFF.

Only a few counts were recorded for this clonotype. The chain combines TRBV5-4 with TRBJ1-2; D uncertain. The CDR3 covers 12 residues. The germline CDR1 and CDR2 sequences are SGHNT and YYREEE (reference sequence). Between the trimmed V and J ends, which lost 9 bases and 4 bases, there was a span of 13 bases. The CDR3 DNA reads as TGTGCCACCCGCGGTATGGCCTATGGCTACACCTTC. Protein: CATRGMAYGYTF.

In its sample, this clonotype was seen a few times. The chain employs TRBV5-6 and TRBJ2-5; D not certain. Germline V CDR1 and CDR2: SGHDT, YYEEEE. V was shortened by 3 bases and J by 9 bases, with 12 bases between the two germline ends. This CDR3 contains 12 residues. CDR3 in amino acids: CASSSGFGSQYF. Written as DNA, the CDR3 is TGTGCCAGCAGCTCGGGCTTCGGGTCCCAGTACTTC.

The CDR3 loop is CASGSTGTYEQYF. CDR3 nucleotide sequence: TGTGCCAGCGGGTCGACTGGGACTTACGAGCAGTACTTC. This rearrangement joins TRBV6-2 or TRBV6-3 to TRBJ2-7; D is possibly TRBD2 (6 bases). V shed 8 bases and J shed 4 bases, with 15 bases lying between them. Germline V lookup: CDR1 MNHEY, CDR2 SVGEGT. The CDR3 consists of 13 residues.

The V gene is TRBV6-1, the J gene TRBJ1-5, with D hard to call. Germline values: CDR1 MNHNS, CDR2 SASEGT. The CDR3 has 15 residues. Trimming shortened V by 9 bases and J by 4 bases, and 19 bases separated the two germline ends. The CDR3 here is CARTSSGRLNQPQHF. CDR3 coding DNA: TGTGCCAGAACTTCTAGTGGTCGACTAAATCAGCCCCAGCATTTT.

This clonotype was observed many times. CDR3 amino acids: CASSRDVDPANEQFF. The CDR3 DNA is TGTGCCAGCAGCCGAGACGTGGACCCGGCCAATGAGCAGTTCTTC. J is TRBJ2-1 and V is TRBV7-6; D is unresolved. The CDR3 contains 15 residues. Per germline, CDR1 SGHVS and CDR2 FNYEAQ. Trimming cost V 5 bases and J 6 bases, with 17 bases left between them.

The chain uses TRBV11-2 and TRBJ2-1, with 13 bases fitting TRBD2. Germline CDR1 is SGHAT and CDR2 is FQNNGV. CDR3 length: 17 residues. V lost 0 bases, J lost 10 bases, and 9 bases stayed unmatched. The chain's CDR3 is CASSLDRQGLAGREQFF. The CDR3 DNA follows: TGTGCCAGCAGCTTAGATAGGCAGGGACTAGCGGGACGGGAGCAGTTCTTC.

This clonotype was counted a few times. The J gene is TRBJ1-1, the V gene TRBV5-6; 7 bases fit TRBD1. Per germline, CDR1 SGHDT and CDR2 YYEEEE. The CDR3 length is 15 residues. The V segment lost 2 bases and the J segment 7 bases; nucleotides outside the gene matches: 11. In nucleotides, the CDR3 is TGTGCCAGCAGCTTCTTTGGTCGCAGGGGGATTGAAGCTTTCTTT. As protein: CASSFFGRRGIEAFF.

This clonotype was seen ten or more times. This chain links TRBV7-9 with TRBJ1-2, with D possibly being TRBD1 (6 bases). This CDR3 comprises 14 residues. Germline assignment: CDR1 SEHNR and CDR2 FQNEAQ (reference sequence). V gave up 3 bases and J gave up 5 bases, with 13 bases separating them. The CDR3 here is CASSFAVQGYGYTF. In DNA form, the CDR3 reads TGTGCCAGCAGCTTCGCGGTACAGGGATATGGCTACACCTTC. The whole variable domain, remainder taken from reference TRBV7-9 and TRBJ1-2, is DTGVSQNPRHKITKRGQNVTFRCDPISEHNRLYWYRQTLGQGPEFLTYFQNEAQLEKSRLLSDRFSAERPKGSFSTLEIQRTEQGDSAMYLCASSFAVQGYGYTFGSGTRLTVV.

The rearrangement links TRBV9 to TRBJ2-7; 8 bases are a match to TRBD1. The CDR3 loop spans 14 amino acids. After removal of 1 base from V and 6 bases from J, the junction contained 6 bases not matched to a gene. Germline CDR1 is SGDLS and CDR2 is YYNGEE. CDR3 region: CASSVTQGVSEQYF. The CDR3 nucleotides read TGTGCCAGCAGCGTAACACAGGGGGTCAGCGAGCAGTACTTC.

This clonotype has more than one count but fewer than ten. V is TRBV11-2 and J is TRBJ1-1; 7 nucleotides align to TRBD1. In germline, CDR1 is SGHAT, CDR2 FQNNGV. V shed 4 bases and J 4 bases; nucleotides not matched to a gene: 6. The CDR3 consists of 14 residues. CDR3 bases: TGTGCCAGCAGCTCACAGGGGAGGACCACTGAAGCTTTCTTT. It encodes CASSSQGRTTEAFF.

This chain links TRBV12-3 or TRBV12-4 with TRBJ2-6; D not certain. Trimming removed 3 bases at V and 2 bases at J, with 8 bases between. The CDR3 totals 15 residues. The CDR3 loop reads CASSFGGAGANVLTF. The CDR3 DNA is TGTGCCAGCAGTTTCGGTGGGGCTGGGGCCAACGTCCTGACTTTC.

The table lists this clonotype with many counts. The chain is built from TRBV14 and TRBJ1-2; no definite D call. Trimming removed 0 bases at V and 4 bases at J, with 6 bases between. CDR3 length: 13 residues. The V gene's germline CDR1 is SGHDN and CDR2 FVKESK. The CDR3 loop is CASSQDRIYGYTF. The CDR3 DNA reads TGTGCCAGCAGCCAAGATCGAATCTATGGCTACACCTTC.

There are many counts of this clonotype. The V and J genes are TRBV20-1 and TRBJ2-3; 11 nucleotides agree with TRBD2. This CDR3 region has 16 residues. The trim removed 0 bases at V and 6 bases at J, leaving 8 bases unmatched. CDR1 and CDR2 from the germline V gene are DFQATT and SNEGSKA (reference sequence). DNA of the CDR3: TGCAGTGCTAGAGACCCCACTAGCGGGGGCGGCGATACGCAGTATTTT. It specifies CSARDPTSGGGDTQYF.

This clonotype appeared many times. The chain links TRBV12-3 or TRBV12-4 to TRBJ2-1; 11 bases match TRBD2. The CDR3 covers 14 residues. V trimming: 7 bases; J trimming: 6 bases; junction bases outside the gene matches: 5. CDR3 amino acids: CASTDGTSGNEQFF. CDR3 DNA sequence: TGTGCCAGCACCGATGGGACTAGCGGCAATGAGCAGTTCTTC.

The V call is TRBV20-1, the J call TRBJ1-5; the D is unclear. The germline V gene encodes CDR1 DFQATT and CDR2 SNEGSKA (reference sequence). This CDR3 is 14 amino acids long. The V end lost 3 bases, the J end lost 2 bases, and 11 bases lay between the germline ends. This CDR3 reads CSASAGIGNQPQHF. The DNA of the CDR3 is TGCAGTGCTAGTGCGGGGATTGGCAATCAGCCCCAGCATTTT.

This clonotype came up a few times. Sequence at one end of the junction differs from germline and may be a read error. The V call is TRBV7-7, the J call TRBJ2-3; 9 nucleotides line up with TRBD2. The germline V gene has CDR1 SSHAT and CDR2 FNYEAQ (reference sequence). The CDR3 runs to 15 residues. The CDR3 here is CASSFLAGTTDTQYF. CDR3 bases: TGTGCTAGCAGCTTTCTAGCGGGGACCACAGATACGCAGTATTTT.

The gene calls are TRBV3-1 and TRBJ2-7; TRBD2 matches 13 bases. The CDR3 consists of 16 residues. Germline assignment: CDR1 LGHDT and CDR2 YNNKEL (reference sequence). J lost 7 bases, V lost 4 bases, and 10 bases had no gene match. Here the CDR3 reads CASSRWTSGSLEEQYF. CDR3 coding DNA: TGTGCCAGCAGCCGATGGACTAGCGGGAGTCTTGAAGAGCAGTACTTC.

The chain is built from TRBV12-5 and TRBJ2-7; D may be TRBD1 or TRBD2 (5 bases each). The CDR3 has 14 amino acids. Trimming shortened V by 2 bases and J by 0 bases, and 8 bases separated the two germline ends. Looked up from germline, CDR1 is LGHNT and CDR2 is FRNRAP. The CDR3 DNA sequence: TGTGCTAGTGGTTTGAGGGACGACTCCTACGAGCAGTACTTC. Translation gives CASGLRDDSYEQYF.

This clonotype was seen only a few times. DNA of the CDR3: TGCAGTGCTAACCGAGGGATTGAGCAGTTCTTC. The encoded protein is CSANRGIEQFF. The V and J genes are TRBV20-1 and TRBJ2-1, with D possibly TRBD2 on 5 matching bases. V lost 4 bases and J 9 bases, leaving 10 bases between the germline ends. The CDR3 is 11 amino acids. Germline CDR1 DFQATT, CDR2 SNEGSKA (reference sequence).

This rearrangement joins TRBV2 to TRBJ2-3, with 13 positions matching TRBD2. The CDR3 runs to 15 residues. With V trimmed by 8 bases and J by 7 bases, 9 bases remained unmatched. In germline, CDR1 is SNHLY, CDR2 FYNNEI. The DNA for the CDR3 is TGTGCCAGCCGGCGACTAGCGGGGGGATTCCATACGCAGTATTTT. Translating it yields CASRRLAGGFHTQYF. Together with reference TRBV2 and TRBJ2-3, the CDR3 gives the full variable domain: EPEVTQTPSHQVTQMGQEVILRCVPISNHLYFYWYRQILGQKVEFLVSFYNNEISEKSEIFDDQFSVERPDGSNFTLKIRSTKLEDSAMYFCASRRLAGGFHTQYFGPGTRLTVL.

The table lists this clonotype with a few counts. The chain joins TRBV10-3 to TRBJ2-7, with a possible D match to TRBD1 (6 bases). Germline assignment: CDR1 ENHRY and CDR2 SYGVKD. Trimming removed 3 bases from V and 2 bases from J, with 8 bases in between. The CDR3 is made up of 13 amino acids. The CDR3 DNA reads TGTGCCATCAGTGACAGGGGCGCCTACGAGCAGTACTTC. This encodes CAISDRGAYEQYF.

This clonotype was counted many times. This chain connects TRBV7-9 to TRBJ1-1, with 9 bases fitting TRBD1. CDR3 size: 14 residues. Per germline, CDR1 SEHNR and CDR2 FQNEAQ (reference sequence). V shed 4 bases, J shed 5 bases, and the junction held 5 bases outside the gene matches. CDR3 sequence: CASSSGQGSTEAFF. Here the CDR3 DNA reads TGTGCCAGCAGCTCGGGACAGGGAAGTACTGAAGCTTTCTTT. The full variable domain, with the rest looked up from reference TRBV7-9 and TRBJ1-1, is DTGVSQNPRHKITKRGQNVTFRCDPISEHNRLYWYRQTLGQGPEFLTYFQNEAQLEKSRLLSDRFSAERPKGSFSTLEIQRTEQGDSAMYLCASSSGQGSTEAFFGQGTRLTVV.

This clonotype was recorded a few times. Sequence at one end of the junction differs from germline and may be a read error. This chain joins TRBV27 and TRBJ2-1; TRBD2 matches 7 bases. From germline, CDR1 is MNHEY and CDR2 SMNVEV (reference sequence). This CDR3 has 10 amino acids. CDR3 sequence: CASSLSAGVF. CDR3 nucleotide sequence: TGTGCCAGCAGTTTATCGGCGGGGGTTTTC.

This clonotype has more than one count but fewer than ten. The V gene is TRBV20-1, the J gene TRBJ1-6, with 9 bases matching TRBD1. The CDR3 extends over 13 amino acids. V lost 6 bases, J lost 7 bases, and 4 bases stayed unmatched. Germline-derived CDR1 and CDR2 are DFQATT and SNEGSKA (reference sequence). Here the CDR3 DNA reads TGCAGTGCGGCGGGACAGGGCAATTCACCCCTCCACTTT. Its translation is CSAAGQGNSPLHF.

This clonotype was detected many times. The chain uses TRBV10-2 and TRBJ2-3; D is unclear. This CDR3 comprises 12 residues. Trimming shortened V by 5 bases and J by 4 bases, and 7 bases separated the two germline ends. Germline V gives CDR1 WSHSY, CDR2 SAAADI. CDR3 DNA: TGCGCCAGCAGTCCCTTATCAGATACGCAGTATTTT. It codes for CASSPLSDTQYF.

This clonotype was detected ten times or more. The V and J genes are TRBV12-3 or TRBV12-4 and TRBJ1-1, with D hard to call. The CDR3 extends over 12 amino acids. The V end lost 6 bases, the J end lost 1 base, and 6 bases lay between the germline ends. CDR3 sequence reads: CASSPGNTEAFF. The CDR3 DNA sequence: TGTGCCAGCAGCCCCGGGAACACTGAAGCTTTCTTT.

In its sample, this clonotype was seen a few times. The chain joins TRBV5-8 to TRBJ2-7; no definite D call. The V gene's germline CDR1 is SGHTS and CDR2 YDEGEE. V was shortened by 4 bases and J by 4 bases, with 15 bases between the two germline ends. The CDR3 runs to 14 residues. The CDR3 DNA reads as TGTGCCAGCAGCGGGCGAGGCTACCAATACGAGCAGTACTTC. Amino acid sequence: CASSGRGYQYEQYF.